A single sample gave rise to the 14 T cell receptor beta chains below, sequenced in a study of memory CD4+ T cells and cytomegalovirus serostatus. The sort gate was single viable CD3+CD4+CD8-CD45RO+ cells for memory CD4+ T cells. Some clones are missing from TCRdb's copy, which holds only in-frame ones; the method was immunoSEQ multiplex PCR. In the table there are 55,000 to 65,000 clones, more than 65% of which are singletons. The sample consisted of memory CD4+ T cells from blood. These TCRs come from an adult in good health and CMV-seronegative. Some clones in this sample may be carry-over from other donors' samples.

The V gene is TRBV6-1, the J gene TRBJ2-4; 7 bases agree with TRBD2. V lost 10 bases and J lost 0; bases outside the gene matches: 3. Germline CDR1 reads MNHNS; CDR2 reads SASEGT. This CDR3 is 13 amino acids long. DNA for the CDR3: TGTGCCACCCTAGCGGTAGCCAAAAACATTCAGTACTTC. Amino acids: CATLAVAKNIQYF.

The chain recombines TRBV9 with TRBJ2-5; TRBD1 matches at 8 bases. Germline lookup yields CDR1 SGDLS and CDR2 YYNGEE. V gave up 6 bases and J gave up 2 bases; unmatched junction bases: 9. This CDR3 is 15 amino acids long. CDR3 sequence: CASTAAGGRQETQYF. For the CDR3, the DNA is TGTGCCAGCACCGCGGCAGGGGGCCGACAAGAGACCCAGTACTTC.

The chain is built from TRBV7-9 and TRBJ1-2; possibly TRBD1 for D (5 bases). Germline V lookup: CDR1 SEHNR, CDR2 FQNEAQ (reference sequence). Trimming left V 5 bases short and J 6 bases short, with 16 bases between. The CDR3 runs 14 residues. CDR3 in DNA: TGTGCCAGCAGCCGAACGACAGATCTGCATGGCTACACCTTC. Residues: CASSRTTDLHGYTF.

The chain has TRBV6-5 and TRBJ1-3; D is ambiguous. The germline V and J ends were trimmed by 0 bases and 4 bases, with 7 bases remaining between them. The length of the CDR3 is 14 residues. Germline assignment: CDR1 MNHEY and CDR2 SVGAGI. CDR3 DNA: TGTGCCAGCAGTTACTCGCCCCTGGGAAACACCATATATTTT. Protein product: CASSYSPLGNTIYF.

V gene TRBV27 combines with J gene TRBJ1-2; 7 nucleotides line up with TRBD1. The V segment lost 3 bases and the J segment 4 bases; nucleotides outside the gene matches: 2. This CDR3 has 13 residues. From germline, CDR1 is MNHEY and CDR2 SMNVEV (reference sequence). The CDR3: CASSFPGGYGYTF. The CDR3, as DNA: TGTGCCAGCAGTTTCCCAGGGGGCTATGGCTACACCTTC.

The genes are TRBV28 and TRBJ2-7, with 8 bases lining up with TRBD2. The CDR3 contains 16 residues. Germline-derived CDR1 and CDR2 are MDHEN and SYDVKM. With 1 base clipped from V and 6 bases from J, the junction kept 11 bases outside the gene matches. CDR3 loop: CASSLFRGGSTGEQYF. DNA for the CDR3: TGTGCCAGCAGTTTATTTCGGGGGGGTTCTACGGGCGAGCAGTACTTC.

V is TRBV7-9 and J is TRBJ2-3; 14 bases fit TRBD2. J gave up 5 bases and V 3 bases, and 4 bases lay outside the gene matches. The CDR3 runs to 16 residues. The germline V gene encodes CDR1 SEHNR and CDR2 FQNEAQ (reference sequence). Here the CDR3 DNA reads TGTGCCAGCAGCTTGGGACTAGCGGGAGTCAGAGATACGCAGTATTTT. Its translation: CASSLGLAGVRDTQYF. The full variable domain, with the rest looked up from reference TRBV7-9 and TRBJ2-3, is DTGVSQNPRHKITKRGQNVTFRCDPISEHNRLYWYRQTLGQGPEFLTYFQNEAQLEKSRLLSDRFSAERPKGSFSTLEIQRTEQGDSAMYLCASSLGLAGVRDTQYFGPGTRLTVL.

Concerning this clone: The sample carries other DNA sequences with the same CDR3. V usage is TRBV18 and J usage is TRBJ1-1; D is ambiguous. CDR3 length: 11 amino acids. The V and J ends lost 6 bases and 2 bases respectively, with 4 bases between them. Germline loops: CDR1 KGHSH, CDR2 LQKENI. The CDR3 coding sequence is TGTGCCAGCTCTCCTAACACTGAAGCTTTCTTT. Protein product: CASSPNTEAFF.

This clone was observed a single time. V gene TRBV29-1 combines with J gene TRBJ2-7, with D unclear. The germline V gene has CDR1 SQVTM and CDR2 ANQGSEA. V was cut by 3 bases and J by 7 bases, with 13 bases left in between. The CDR3 covers 12 residues. The CDR3 sequence: CSVEKTGKEQYF. CDR3 DNA: TGCAGCGTTGAGAAAACGGGTAAAGAGCAGTACTTC.

This clone was seen a few times. The V call is TRBV11-3, the J call TRBJ2-2, with D possibly TRBD2 on 6 matching bases. V was cut by 5 bases and J by 4 bases, with 11 bases left in between. The germline V gene encodes CDR1 SGHNT and CDR2 YENEEA. The CDR3 has 14 amino acids. The CDR3 DNA reads TGTGCCAGCAGCGGTAGCGGCTCCACCGGGGAGCTGTTTTTT. This gives the protein CASSGSGSTGELFF.

This chain joins TRBV28 and TRBJ1-1; 7 nucleotides match TRBD1. After removal of 3 bases from V and 4 bases from J, the junction contained 5 bases not matched to a gene. Germline V lookup: CDR1 MDHEN, CDR2 SYDVKM. CDR3 length equals 14 residues. In nucleotides, the CDR3 is TGTGCCAGCAGTTTTTACAGGGGAGGCACTGAAGCTTTCTTT. Translation: CASSFYRGGTEAFF.

The chain is built from TRBV7-8 and TRBJ1-6; 7 bases map to TRBD1. CDR3 length equals 16 residues. CDR1 is SGHVS, CDR2 FQNEAQ, per germline. V was pared by 3 bases and J by 7 bases, with 9 bases of the junction left unmatched. Written as DNA, the CDR3 is TGTGCCAGCAGCTTCCAAAAACAGGGGTACAATTCACCCCTCCACTTT. This gives the protein CASSFQKQGYNSPLHF.

The CDR3 bases are TGTGCCTGGAGTGTATACAGGGTTAGCACAGATACGCAGTATTTT. It encodes CAWSVYRVSTDTQYF. The chain uses TRBV30 and TRBJ2-3; D is perhaps TRBD1 (6 bases). The CDR3 spans 15 residues. Trimming pared 0 bases from V and 0 bases from J, leaving 10 bases between. Germline CDR1 is GTSNPN and CDR2 is SVGIG (reference sequence).

Note on this clone: Distinct nucleotide sequences in the sample also encode this CDR3. This chain uses TRBV7-9 with TRBJ1-3; D not certain. Trimming left V 5 bases short and J 0 bases short, with 2 bases between. This CDR3 has 12 amino acids. CDR1 and CDR2 (germline): SEHNR, FQNEAQ (reference sequence). As DNA, the CDR3 is TGTGCCAGCAGCCTCTCTGGAAACACCATATATTTT. Protein sequence: CASSLSGNTIYF. The variable domain in full, with the rest retrieved from reference TRBV7-9 and TRBJ1-3, is DTGVSQNPRHKITKRGQNVTFRCDPISEHNRLYWYRQTLGQGPEFLTYFQNEAQLEKSRLLSDRFSAERPKGSFSTLEIQRTEQGDSAMYLCASSLSGNTIYFGEGSWLTVV.